A selection of T cell receptor beta chains follows, all from one sample in a study of blood T cells in healthy people across ages. TCRdb re-derived calls from the 5' RACE reads in MiXCR, one entry per CDR3 protein. The table includes some 1.5 million distinct CDR3 sequences, roughly 27% detected once. The sample taken for sequencing was blood. Receptor source: a woman aged 25-40 years in good health. Both conserved end residues are part of each CDR3. D genes are given only for firm matches. Rows give clone size only sometimes, using once, few, many, or a class for an expanded clone.

TRBJ2-7	NA	TRBV11-2	many	TGTGCCAGCAGCACCCGGGACTTCTCCTACGAGCAGTACTTC	CASSTRDFSYEQYF
TRBJ2-5	NA	TRBV5-1	NA	TGCGCCAGCAGCTTGGACCAGGGTGCCCAAGAGACCCAGTACTTC	CASSLDQGAQETQYF
TRBJ1-6	NA	TRBV11-2	NA	TGTGCCAGCAGCTTAGCAGGGTCACCTTATAATTCACCCCTCCACTTT	CASSLAGSPYNSPLHF
TRBJ2-5	NA	TRBV7-2	NA	TGTGCCAGCAGCGAGAGGTCTCAAGAGACCCAGTACTTC	CASSERSQETQYF
TRBJ2-7	TRBD2	TRBV7-3	NA	TGTGCCAGCAGCGAAAGCGGGGCTTGCTACGAGCAGTACTTC	CASSESGACYEQYF
TRBJ2-7	NA	TRBV12-3/TRBV12-4	few	TGTGCCAGCAGCAAACTAGTAACCTACGAGCAGTACTTC	CASSKLVTYEQYF
TRBJ2-1	TRBD2	TRBV12-3/TRBV12-4	few	TGTGCCAGCAGTCTTATCCCCAGCGGGGATGACAATGAGCAGTTCTTC	CASSLIPSGDDNEQFF
TRBJ2-1	TRBD2	TRBV20-1	many	TGCAGTGCCCAGGGACTAGCGGGAGTAGATGAGCAGTTCTTC	CSAQGLAGVDEQFF
TRBJ2-1	NA	TRBV30	NA	TGTGCCTGGAAGACCTCTCCAGCATACAATGAGCAGTTCTTC	CAWKTSPAYNEQFF
TRBJ2-7	TRBD1	TRBV24-1	many	TGTGCCACCAGTGACACTCCTCCGGGACAGGGGTCCTACGAGCAGTACTTC	CATSDTPPGQGSYEQYF
TRBJ2-7	NA	TRBV19	NA	TGTGCCAGTGGTTCCCGCGGCTACGGGCAGTACTTC	CASGSRGYGQYF
TRBJ2-5	NA	TRBV5-1	few	TGCGCCAGCAGCTTAGGCGGGGCGAACGCCCGGACCCAGTACTTC	CASSLGGANARTQYF
TRBJ1-2	TRBD1	TRBV6-2/TRBV6-3	NA	TGTGCCAGCAGTACCCCCTACAGGACAGGGAACTATGGCTACACCTTC	CASSTPYRTGNYGYTF
TRBJ2-1	NA	TRBV28	few	TGTGCCACCATTAGTCTCTATGAGCAGTTCTTC	CATISLYEQFF
TRBJ2-5	NA	TRBV18	NA	TGTGCCAGCTCACCTAATCCCGGGAGCCAAGAGACCCAGTACTTC	CASSPNPGSQETQYF
TRBJ1-1	NA	TRBV29-1	NA	TGCAGCTTTGCTAGGGTGAACACTGAAGCTTTCTTT	CSFARVNTEAFF
TRBJ1-1	TRBD1	TRBV5-1	few	TGCGCCAGCAGATCCGGGACAGATAACACTGAAGCTTTCTTT	CASRSGTDNTEAFF
TRBJ2-7	TRBD2	TRBV7-9	many	TGTGCCAGCAGCACAGATAGCGGGAGGAGCTCCTACGAGCAGTACTTC	CASSTDSGRSSYEQYF
TRBJ2-7	TRBD2	TRBV20-1	few	TGCAGTGCTAGGACTTCGGGAGGGTCTTGGCACGAGCAGTACTTC	CSARTSGGSWHEQYF
TRBJ2-3	NA	TRBV20-1	many	TGCAGTGCAACCAGGTCGGGAGATACGCAGTATTTT	CSATRSGDTQYF
TRBJ2-4	NA	TRBV5-1	NA	TGCGCCGGCAGCTTTGGGGGGTTTGCCAAAAACATTCAGTACTTC	CAGSFGGFAKNIQYF
TRBJ2-7	TRBD2	TRBV5-1	NA	TGCGCCAGCAGCAAAGATAGCGGGAGTTGTGGCGAGCAGTACTTC	CASSKDSGSCGEQYF
TRBJ2-6	NA	TRBV4-1	few	TGCGCCAGCAGCCAAGAGGGCAGGGGGGCTTCCTCTGGGGCCAACGTCCTGACTTTC	CASSQEGRGASSGANVLTF
TRBJ2-7	NA	TRBV28	NA	TGTGCCAGCAGCTCCGCAGGGGAAAATTCCTACGAGCAGTACTTC	CASSSAGENSYEQYF
TRBJ1-6	NA	TRBV12-3/TRBV12-4	NA	TGTGCCAGCAGTGTAGACAGAAATTCACCCCTCCACTTT	CASSVDRNSPLHF
TRBJ2-2	TRBD2	TRBV9	NA	TGTGCCAGCAGCACCAGCGGGACTAGTATATCCGGGGAGCTGTTTTTT	CASSTSGTSISGELFF
TRBJ1-1	NA	TRBV20-1	NA	TGCAGTGCTAAGGCGGGGGGCACTGAAGCTTTCTTT	CSAKAGGTEAFF
TRBJ2-7	NA	TRBV20-1	NA	TGCAGTGCTAGAGATCTGGGCGCCGGGACGGGTCTTTACGAGCAGTACTTC	CSARDLGAGTGLYEQYF
TRBJ2-7	NA	TRBV5-1	few	TGCGCCAACAGCGCGGGACAGCCCTCCTACGAGCAGTACTTC	CANSAGQPSYEQYF
TRBJ2-1	TRBD2	TRBV27	NA	TGTGCCAGCAGACGGGAGGGCCGATACAATGAGCAGTTCTTC	CASRREGRYNEQFF
TRBJ2-7	TRBD1	TRBV15	few	TGTGCCACCAGCAGAATCCCCGAGGGGGCCGGTACCTACGAGCAGTACTTC	CATSRIPEGAGTYEQYF
TRBJ1-2	TRBD1	TRBV27	few	TGTGCCAGCAGTAAAAGGGGACAGGGTAACTATGGCTACACCTTC	CASSKRGQGNYGYTF
TRBJ2-7	NA	TRBV11-2	few	TGTGCCCGCAGCTTCGGGGGACCTGCGGGCTCCGAGCAGTACTTC	CARSFGGPAGSEQYF
TRBJ2-1	TRBD2	TRBV4-3	many	TGCGCCAGCAGCCAAGGACTAGCGGGAGGGGATGAGCAGTTCTTC	CASSQGLAGGDEQFF
TRBJ2-5	TRBD2	TRBV10-1	many	TGCGCCAGCAGTGATAGCCTAGCGGGGGATGGAGAGACCCAGTACTTC	CASSDSLAGDGETQYF
TRBJ2-5	TRBD1	TRBV5-6	few	TGTGCCAGCAGCTTGGATTGGACAGGGCAAGAGACCCAGTACTTC	CASSLDWTGQETQYF
TRBJ2-3	NA	TRBV5-1	NA	TGCGCCAGCAGAGACGGGATAGATACGCAGTATTTT	CASRDGIDTQYF
TRBJ2-1	NA	TRBV20-1	many	TGCAGTGCTAGACCCTTCGGGCTTAATGAGCAGTTCTTC	CSARPFGLNEQFF
TRBJ1-1	NA	TRBV11-3	NA	TGTGCCAGTGCTACAGGTGTCAACACTGAAGCTTTCTTT	CASATGVNTEAFF
TRBJ2-3	NA	TRBV20-1	few	TGCAGTGCTAGAGATTGGCTAGTCTCAGATACGCAGTATTTT	CSARDWLVSDTQYF
TRBJ2-7	NA	TRBV7-2	many	TGTGCCAGCAGCTTAGATGGCAGTCTCCCCTACGAGCAGTACTTC	CASSLDGSLPYEQYF
TRBJ2-7	NA	TRBV12-3/TRBV12-4	many	TGTGCCAGCAGTCCCCGACGGCGGGGTATTCCGCTTGGGATCGACGAGCAGTACTTC	CASSPRRRGIPLGIDEQYF
TRBJ2-1	NA	TRBV12-5	few	TGTGCTAGTGGTCCCAATTCCTACAATGAGCAGTTCTTC	CASGPNSYNEQFF
TRBJ2-7	NA	TRBV7-8	NA	TGTGCCAGCAGCTTTACGGGAAACGTGCAGTACTTC	CASSFTGNVQYF
TRBJ1-2	NA	TRBV3-1	few	TGTGCCAGCAGCCAAGATGCCATGGCCTATGGCTACACCTTC	CASSQDAMAYGYTF
TRBJ1-2	NA	TRBV29-1	NA	TGCAGCGTTGAAGAGGGCCGCCGGGGTAACTATGGCTACACCTTC	CSVEEGRRGNYGYTF
TRBJ2-7	NA	TRBV18	many	TGTGCCAGCTCCCCGACTAGTCTTCACGAGCAGTACTTC	CASSPTSLHEQYF
TRBJ2-2	TRBD1	TRBV30	few	TGTGCCTGGAACCTGGACAGGGGGACCGGGGAGCTGTTTTTT	CAWNLDRGTGELFF
TRBJ2-7	NA	TRBV5-6	many	TGTGCCAGCAGCTTCCGGGACCGGATCTACGAGCAGTACTTC	CASSFRDRIYEQYF